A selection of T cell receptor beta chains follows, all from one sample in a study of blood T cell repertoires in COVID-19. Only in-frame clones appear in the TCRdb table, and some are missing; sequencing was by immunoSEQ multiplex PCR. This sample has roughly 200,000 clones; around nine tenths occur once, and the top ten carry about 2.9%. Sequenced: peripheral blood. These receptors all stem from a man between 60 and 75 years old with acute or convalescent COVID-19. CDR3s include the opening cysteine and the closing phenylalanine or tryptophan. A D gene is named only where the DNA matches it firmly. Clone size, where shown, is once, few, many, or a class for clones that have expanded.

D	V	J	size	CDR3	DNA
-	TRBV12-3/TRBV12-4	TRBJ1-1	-	CASSFGGAQAFF	TGTGCCAGCAGTTTCGGGGGGGCGCAAGCTTTCTTT
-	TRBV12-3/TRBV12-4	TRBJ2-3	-	CASSLSTQYF	TGTGCCAGCAGTTTAAGCACGCAGTATTTT
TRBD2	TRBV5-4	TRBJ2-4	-	CASSPGGAHQNIQYF	TGTGCCAGCAGCCCCGGGGGGGCCCATCAAAACATTCAGTACTTC
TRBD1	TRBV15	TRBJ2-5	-	CATSRDRNRGAQYF	TGTGCCACCAGCAGAGATCGTAACAGGGGTGCCCAGTACTTC
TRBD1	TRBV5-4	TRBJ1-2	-	CASSLGGPGQGPGGYTF	TGTGCCAGCAGCTTGGGTGGACCGGGACAGGGGCCAGGCGGCTACACCTTC
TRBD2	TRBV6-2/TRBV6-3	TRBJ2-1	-	CASSSTGLAGVNEQFF	TGTGCCAGCAGCTCTACTGGACTAGCGGGGGTTAATGAGCAGTTCTTC
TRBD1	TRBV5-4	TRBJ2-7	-	CASSARDRGSYEQYF	TGTGCCAGCAGCGCCCGGGACAGGGGCTCCTACGAGCAGTACTTC
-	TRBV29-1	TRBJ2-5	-	CSALREETQYF	TGCAGCGCACTCAGGGAAGAGACCCAGTACTTC
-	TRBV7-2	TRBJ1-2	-	CASSLVFEGSGGYTF	TGTGCCAGCAGCTTAGTTTTTGAGGGCTCGGGAGGCTACACCTTC
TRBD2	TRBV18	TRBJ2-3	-	CASSPVPLAGGTDTQYF	TGTGCCAGCTCACCGGTCCCGCTAGCGGGGGGCACAGATACGCAGTATTTT
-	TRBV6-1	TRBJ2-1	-	CASSEGWLAYNEQFF	TGTGCCAGCAGTGAAGGGTGGCTAGCCTACAATGAGCAGTTCTTC
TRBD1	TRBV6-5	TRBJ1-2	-	CASSYSGQGNYGYTF	TGTGCCAGCAGTTACTCAGGACAGGGCAACTATGGCTACACCTTC
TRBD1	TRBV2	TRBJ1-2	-	CASSAQTGNYGYTF	TGTGCCAGCAGCGCTCAGACAGGGAACTATGGCTACACCTTC
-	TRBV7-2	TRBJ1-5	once	CASSTRTDNQPQHF	TGTGCCAGCAGCACCAGGACAGACAATCAGCCCCAGCATTTT
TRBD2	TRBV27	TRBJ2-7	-	CASSYAGGPYEQYF	TGTGCCAGCAGTTACGCGGGGGGACCCTACGAGCAGTACTTC
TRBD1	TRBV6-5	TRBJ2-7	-	CASTELTDRAYEQYF	TGTGCCAGCACCGAACTCACGGACAGGGCCTACGAGCAGTACTTC
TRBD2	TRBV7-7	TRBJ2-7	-	CASSLLAGASYEQYF	TGTGCCAGCAGCCTTCTAGCGGGTGCCTCCTACGAGCAGTACTTC
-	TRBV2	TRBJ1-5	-	CASVGKGGNQPQHF	TGTGCCAGCGTGGGCAAGGGGGGCAATCAGCCCCAGCATTTT
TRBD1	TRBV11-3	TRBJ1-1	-	CASSSGGAATEAFF	TGTGCCAGCAGCTCAGGGGGCGCGGCCACTGAAGCTTTCTTT
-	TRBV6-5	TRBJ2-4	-	CASSHNGEKNIQYF	TGTGCCAGCAGTCATAACGGGGAGAAAAACATTCAGTACTTC
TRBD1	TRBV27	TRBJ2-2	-	CASSFGSGGSNTGELFF	TGTGCCAGCAGTTTCGGGTCAGGGGGCTCGAACACCGGGGAGCTGTTTTTT
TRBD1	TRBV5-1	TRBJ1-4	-	CASRNEAGTGNEKLFF	TGCGCCAGCAGGAATGAGGCCGGGACAGGGAATGAAAAACTGTTTTTT
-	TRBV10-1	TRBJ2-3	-	CASSVGSVNSDTQYF	TGCGCCAGCAGTGTGGGTAGCGTCAATTCAGATACGCAGTATTTT
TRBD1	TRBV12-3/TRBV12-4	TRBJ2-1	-	CASSLITGGEQFF	TGTGCCAGCAGTTTAATCACAGGGGGTGAGCAGTTCTTC
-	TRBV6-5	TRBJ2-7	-	CASSYSGSRYEQYF	TGTGCCAGCAGTTACTCGGGCAGCCGATACGAGCAGTACTTC
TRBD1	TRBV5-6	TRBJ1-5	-	CASSMGFRQGGQPQHF	TGTGCCAGCAGCATGGGGTTTCGACAGGGAGGTCAGCCCCAGCATTTT
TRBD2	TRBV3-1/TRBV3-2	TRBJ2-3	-	CASSQGAGRQYF	TGTGCCAGCAGCCAAGGAGCGGGGAGGCAGTATTTT
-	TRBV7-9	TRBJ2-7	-	CASSSPQSYEQYF	TGTGCCAGCAGCTCCCCCCAATCCTACGAGCAGTACTTC
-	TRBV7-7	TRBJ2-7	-	CASSLTLGAPYEQYF	TGTGCCAGCAGCCTTACCCTGGGGGCGCCTTACGAGCAGTACTTC
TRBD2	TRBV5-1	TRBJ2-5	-	CASSRTSFETQYF	TGCGCCAGCAGCCGGACTAGCTTTGAGACCCAGTACTTC
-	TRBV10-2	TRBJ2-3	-	CASSVSPGESTGSTDTQYF	TGCGCCAGCAGTGTATCCCCAGGGGAGTCGACAGGAAGCACAGATACGCAGTATTTT